This TCR beta chain was recorded in a study of blood T cell repertoires in COVID-19. Study-level background: Researchers got acute and convalescent COVID-19 samples from the United States, Italy and Spain. Sources were T cells, B-cell-depleted T cells, or PBMCs; the material itself was cDNA or gDNA.

Per the authors' pipeline: Estimated nucleated cell counts came from reference gene primer amplification. Clones were read by immunoSEQ multiplex PCR, and TCRdb kept only the in-frame ones, dropping some. V and J calls and clone size come straight from that table; D and trimming were deduced from the DNA. Of a few hundred thousand clones in the sample, more than 65% were seen once. The sample was peripheral blood. The receptor was derived from a woman in her late teens or twenties with acute or convalescent COVID-19.

CDR3 amino acids: CASSQEGRGTGAWDTQYF. The CDR3 DNA is TGCGCCAGCAGCCAAGAGGGTAGGGGGACAGGGGCCTGGGATACGCAGTATTTT. This chain joins TRBV4-3 and TRBJ2-3; 10 positions agree with TRBD1. V shed 0 bases, J shed 6 bases, and the junction held 12 bases outside the gene matches. The CDR3 has 18 residues. From germline, CDR1 is LGHNA and CDR2 YSLEER.